These 3 T cell receptor beta chains originate from one sample sequenced in a study of T-cell memory formation after mild COVID-19 (dated by TCRdb to 2020 to 2023). Libraries were prepared through 5' RACE. The sample was run on an Illumina NovaSeq 6000. The public reads were run again by TCRdb, first through fastp at Q25 and then through MiXCR, and only productive beta chains were kept. A single entry per CDR3 protein holds the most common genes and DNA from its merged rows. The sample has roughly 450,000 distinct CDR3 sequences on record, about 18% of them singletons. The ten largest make up 9% to 15% of the sample. The sequenced sample consisted of PBMCs or a T cell subset sorted from them (not recorded which). These receptors originate from an adult woman who had mild COVID-19 (a few samples of this study predate the infection). The sample titles of this study are shuffled in the database, so cell type and time point are left out; the donor was told from shared clones.

The V and J genes are TRBV7-3 and TRBJ2-3; D is uncertain. V was trimmed by 2 bases and J by 0 bases, leaving 9 bases between them. This CDR3 spans 15 amino acids. The germline gives CDR1 SGHTA, CDR2 FQGTGA. CDR3 sequence: CASSLEDVSTDTQYF. As DNA, the CDR3 is TGTGCCAGCAGCTTAGAAGATGTCAGCACAGATACGCAGTATTTT.

The chain recombines TRBV12-3 or TRBV12-4 with TRBJ2-5, with 8 bases matching TRBD1. The CDR3 is 13 amino acids. The junction had 4 bases not matched to a gene; V was cut back by 3 bases and J by 7 bases. Written as DNA, the CDR3 is TGTGCCAGCAGTTTGTCAGGGGGCGGGACCCAGTACTTC. Its translation is CASSLSGGGTQYF.

The V call is TRBV19, the J call TRBJ1-2, with D possibly TRBD1 on 6 matching bases. CDR1 is LNHDA, CDR2 SQIVND, per germline (reference sequence). V dropped 4 bases and J dropped 3 bases, with 18 bases sitting between them. CDR3 length equals 16 residues. As DNA, the CDR3 is TGTGCCAGTAGTAATGGGGGCGCAGTTCCGGACTATGGCTACACCTTC. This sequence encodes CASSNGGAVPDYGYTF. Full variable domain (outside the CDR3, taken from reference TRBV19 and TRBJ1-2): DGGITQSPKYLFRKEGQNVTLSCEQNLNHDAMYWYRQDPGQGLRLIYYSQIVNDFQKGDIAEGYSVSREKKESFPLTVTSAQKNPTAFYLCASSNGGAVPDYGYTFGSGTRLTVV.